This T cell receptor beta chain was sequenced in a study of blood T cell repertoires in COVID-19 (TCRdb year 2020). Background for the entire study: Samples covering the acute and convalescent phases of COVID-19 were provided by collaborators in the United States, Italy and Spain. Samples were obtained from the ongoing ImmuneRACE study (first 160 participants) and from 1,254 subjects provided by 6 global collaborators. Deeply sampled blood TCRbeta repertoires from subjects exposed to, actively infected with, or recovered from COVID-19 were included in the dataset. Where available, HLA class I and class II types were obtained from metadata supplied by the sample provider rather than from assay-based typing. The sample metadata nearly always contained a de-identified subject ID, COVID-19 status, age in years and sex. The material from the prospective study consisted of cDNA or gDNA derived from T cells, B-cell-depleted T cells, or PBMCs. A freely available public database, intended as a resource for researchers studying the immune response to SARS-CoV-2, is where the repertoires were released. The paper as a whole reports these results and caveats: How much clinical and demographic metadata was included differed by source and by participant, and the metadata was provided uncurated.

The immunoSEQ Assay, a bias-controlled multiplex PCR, was used to amplify TCRbeta CDR3 regions from genomic DNA. The authors processed their data as follows. Nucleated cell counts per sample were estimated from amplification of reference gene primers within the assay. Sequence reads were collapsed and filtered to measure the absolute abundance of every unique TCRbeta CDR3 rearrangement. Productive Simpson clonality was computed per sample as the square root of Simpson's diversity index over productive rearrangements. Imported from immuneACCESS, the table was reduced by TCRdb to in-frame sequences with V and J called. These copies leave out some clones; in studies compared against another copy, an unresolved V gene accounts for under half, and the cause of the remainder is not known. The DNA gave D and trimming, while V, J and clone size come from that table. In all, the sample holds 200,000 to 250,000 clones, and less than 85% of those were seen once. The ten most abundant clones make up around 3.3% of the sample.

Collaborating institutions collected whole blood in K2EDTA tubes following their own protocols. For TCRbeta analysis, collaborators shipped samples as frozen whole blood, isolated PBMCs, or DNA extracted from either of those sample types. At the junction V is shortened by 5 bases and J by 7 bases, with 20 bases in between. Reading the germline V gene gives CDR1 SGHTA and CDR2 FQGNSA. The CDR3 holds 15 amino acids from the cysteine to the phenylalanine. Just CDR3 DNA is preserved here, 45 bases in frame from base 1. Of note for this clone: There is no known antigen for this receptor. No quality values exist for individual bases; no much larger clone is one base distant.

The chain couples TRBV7-2 to TRBJ1-1; D gene: possibly TRBD1, on 6 matching bases. The TCR originated in a woman aged 80 or over with acute or convalescent COVID-19. The sample comprised peripheral blood. The DNA sequence follows: TGTGCCAGCAGCCCTCAACGGGGGGCGGAGGGTGAAGCTTTCTTT. Translated, it gives CASSPQRGAEGEAFF.